The rows below give T cell receptor beta chains drawn from one sample of a study of blood T cells in healthy people across ages. MiXCR, run by TCRdb on the 5' RACE reads, gives a single entry per CDR3 protein. The table lists approximately 940,000 distinct CDR3 sequences, around 46% of them singletons. Sequenced sample: blood. The origin of the receptors is a man younger than 40 in good health. Both conserved end residues are trimmed from each CDR3. A D gene is named only where the DNA matches it firmly.

CDR3 protein	CDR3 length	V gene	J gene	D gene
ASSLGGTVNSPLH	13	TRBV7-2	TRBJ1-6	TRBD1
ASSRRGTVSYNEQF	14	TRBV6-5	TRBJ2-1	NA
ASSRTTGQGTQY	12	TRBV6-5	TRBJ2-5	NA
ASSRDGAVDYGAF	13	TRBV5-1	TRBJ1-1	NA
ASSLSVGNSYNEQF	14	TRBV11-1	TRBJ2-1	NA
SVLTGYTEAF	10	TRBV29-1	TRBJ1-1	TRBD1
ATSRDKRQALSTKNIQY	17	TRBV15	TRBJ2-4	NA
ASSLAGTILTGELF	14	TRBV5-1	TRBJ2-2	TRBD2
ASSPVPPGGGDTQY	14	TRBV18	TRBJ2-3	TRBD2
ASRVRQKSSYNEQF	14	TRBV6-5	TRBJ2-1	NA
AISETGGSEQY	11	TRBV10-3	TRBJ2-7	NA
ASSVDEGHYEQY	12	TRBV9	TRBJ2-7	NA
ASSQRGRQGETQY	13	TRBV7-9	TRBJ2-5	NA
ASSSRDRGNNEQF	13	TRBV27	TRBJ2-1	TRBD1
ASSRKPGELF	10	TRBV4-1	TRBJ2-2	NA
SASFQGRDTEAF	12	TRBV20-1	TRBJ1-1	NA
ASSATGSSTDTQY	13	TRBV5-1	TRBJ2-3	NA
SAIEQFCEQY	10	TRBV20-1	NA	NA
SASRDRGFNEQS	12	TRBV20-1	TRBJ2-1	TRBD1
SVEPGGVNTGELF	13	TRBV29-1	TRBJ2-2	NA
ASSYSKDPPQETLY	14	TRBV6-8	TRBJ2-5	NA
ASSPEGGLGYT	11	TRBV5-1	TRBJ1-2	TRBD1
ASSKVTQNEQF	11	TRBV7-2	TRBJ2-1	NA
ASSYSQQGGEKLF	13	TRBV6-6	TRBJ1-4	NA
ASGVRSGGNTQY	12	TRBV2	TRBJ2-3	TRBD2
ASSQDPRSSYEQY	13	TRBV4-2	TRBJ2-7	NA
SARDGRFGYT	10	TRBV20-1	TRBJ1-2	NA
ASSLTLTNTEAF	12	TRBV11-2	TRBJ1-1	NA
ASSPPNRDSEAQPQH	15	TRBV7-9	TRBJ1-5	TRBD1
SADLSATGNYGYT	13	TRBV20-1	TRBJ1-2	NA
ASSYSGPSSYNEQF	14	TRBV7-2	TRBJ2-1	NA
SVGGQGAEETQY	12	TRBV29-1	TRBJ2-5	TRBD1
ASSPGQQSGKLF	12	TRBV28	TRBJ1-4	NA
ASSLYPGDKQF	11	TRBV12-3/TRBV12-4	TRBJ2-1	NA
ASSFADGYEQY	11	TRBV28	NA	NA
ASSDSSGGGDEQF	13	TRBV6-4	TRBJ2-1	NA
ASSQESGPGVGYT	13	TRBV4-2	TRBJ1-2	NA
ASSLSGTSGGSSYNEQF	17	TRBV4-1	TRBJ2-1	TRBD2
ASSQEGDRKGANTEAF	16	TRBV4-1	TRBJ1-1	TRBD1
ASSQAAGLDYNEQF	14	TRBV4-2	TRBJ2-1	NA
ASSRTGGYTGELF	13	TRBV5-6	TRBJ2-2	TRBD1